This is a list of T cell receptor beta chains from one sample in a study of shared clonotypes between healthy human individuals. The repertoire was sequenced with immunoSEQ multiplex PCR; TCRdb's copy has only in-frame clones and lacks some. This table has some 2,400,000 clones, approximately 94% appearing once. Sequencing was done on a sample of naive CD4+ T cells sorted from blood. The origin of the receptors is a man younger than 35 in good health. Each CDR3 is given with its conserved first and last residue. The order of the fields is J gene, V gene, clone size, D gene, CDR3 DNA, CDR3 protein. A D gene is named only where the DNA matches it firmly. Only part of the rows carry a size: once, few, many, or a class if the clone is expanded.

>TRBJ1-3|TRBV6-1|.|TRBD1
TGTGCCAGCAGTGGATTAACAGGGGGCGGCTCTGGAAACACCATATATTTT
CASSGLTGGGSGNTIYF
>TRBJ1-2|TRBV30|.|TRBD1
TGTGCCTGGAGTGCATGGGGACAGGGGAACTATGGCTACACCTTC
CAWSAWGQGNYGYTF
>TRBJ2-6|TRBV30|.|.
TGTGCCTGGAGTGTATCCGGGGCCAACGTCCTGACTTTC
CAWSVSGANVLTF
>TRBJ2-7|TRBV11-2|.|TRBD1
TGTGCCAGCAGCTTTACAGGGGGCCAAGACGAGCAGTACTTC
CASSFTGGQDEQYF
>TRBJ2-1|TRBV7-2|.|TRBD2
TGTGCCAGCAGCTCTCGACTAGCGGGAGCCTCCTACAATGAGCAGTTCTTC
CASSSRLAGASYNEQFF
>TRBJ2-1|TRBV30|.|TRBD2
TGTGCCTGGAGCGGCCTAGCGGGAGGCACTGAGCAGTTCTTC
CAWSGLAGGTEQFF
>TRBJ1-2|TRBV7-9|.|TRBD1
TGTGCCAGCAGCGTGTTACCGGGACAGATTAACTATGGCTACACCTTC
CASSVLPGQINYGYTF
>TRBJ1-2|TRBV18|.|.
TGTGCCAGCTCAGACACAGGGATCGGGGACTATGGCTACACCTTC
CASSDTGIGDYGYTF
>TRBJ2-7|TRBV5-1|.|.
TGCGCCAGCAGCTTGATACAGGGAAGCTCCTACGAGCAGTACTTC
CASSLIQGSSYEQYF
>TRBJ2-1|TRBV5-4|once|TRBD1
TGTGCCAGCAGCGTTGGACAGGGGCTCAATGAGCAGTTCTTC
CASSVGQGLNEQFF
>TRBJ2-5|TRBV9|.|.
TGTGCCAGCAGCCCCCACGGGGGTGGGGGCCAAGAGACCCAGTACTTC
CASSPHGGGGQETQYF
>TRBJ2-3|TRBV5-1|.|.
TGCGCCAGCAGCTTGTTAGTCGGCATAGATACGCAGTATTTT
CASSLLVGIDTQYF
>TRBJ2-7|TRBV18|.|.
TGTGCCAGCTCACCACGCGAGGGGGGAGAGCAGTACTTC
CASSPREGGEQYF
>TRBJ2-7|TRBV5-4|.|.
TGTGCCAGCAGCAAGGATCCGACAGGTGACTACGAGCAGTACTTC
CASSKDPTGDYEQYF
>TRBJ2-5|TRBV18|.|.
TGTGCCAGCTCACCACGAAACCGGCAGCAAGAGACCCAGTACTTC
CASSPRNRQQETQYF
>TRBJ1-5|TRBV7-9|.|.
TGTGCCAGCAGCTCCGGGGGCGGCCAGCCCCAGCATTTT
CASSSGGGQPQHF
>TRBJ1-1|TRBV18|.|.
TGTGCCAGCTCCCCACGGGGGTCTGAAGCTTTCTTT
CASSPRGSEAFF
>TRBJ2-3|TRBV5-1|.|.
TGCGCCAGCAGCTTGGAGGGACTGCGCACAGATACGCAGTATTTT
CASSLEGLRTDTQYF
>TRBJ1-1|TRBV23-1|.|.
TGCGCCAGCAGTCAATGGGTAGGGCAGAACACTGAAGCTTTCTTT
CASSQWVGQNTEAFF
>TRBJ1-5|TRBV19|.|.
TGTGCCAGTACACACGGGACACTGGGCCAGCCCCAGCATTTT
CASTHGTLGQPQHF
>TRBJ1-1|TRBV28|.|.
TGTGCCAGCAGTTTAACATATCATGACACTGAAGCTTTCTTT
CASSLTYHDTEAFF
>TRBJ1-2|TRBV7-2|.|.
TGTGCCAGCAGCTTAGGGACGCTCTATGGCTACACCTTC
CASSLGTLYGYTF
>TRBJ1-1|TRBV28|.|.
TGTGCCAGCAGTACCCGAGGCACTGAAGCTTTCTTT
CASSTRGTEAFF
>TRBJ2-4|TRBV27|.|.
TGTGCCAGCAGTTTATACGCCGATTTCCAAAACATTCAGTACTTC
CASSLYADFQNIQYF
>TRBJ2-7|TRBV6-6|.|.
TGTGCCAGCAGTTCTGGGACACCACTCGAGCAGTACTTC
CASSSGTPLEQYF
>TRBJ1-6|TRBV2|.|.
TGTGCCAGCAGTGAAGACGACAGGTCGCCCCTCCACTTT
CASSEDDRSPLHF
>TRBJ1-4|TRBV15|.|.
TGTGCCACCAGCAGAGATTCATCGGACCCTAGAAGGGAAAAACTGTTTTTT
CATSRDSSDPRREKLFF
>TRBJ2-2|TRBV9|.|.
TGTGCCAGCAGCGTAGCTCCATGGAGCACCGGGGAGCTGTTTTTT
CASSVAPWSTGELFF
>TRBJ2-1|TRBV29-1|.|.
TGCAGCGATGCCCTCACTAGCTACAATGAGCAGTTCTTC
CSDALTSYNEQFF
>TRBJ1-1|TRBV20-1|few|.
TGCAGTGCTACCCCCGGGGTCCGAGCTTTCTTT
CSATPGVRAFF
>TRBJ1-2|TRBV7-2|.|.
TGTGCCAGCAGCTTTGATCCTTCGTGGGGTTATGGCTACACCTTC
CASSFDPSWGYGYTF
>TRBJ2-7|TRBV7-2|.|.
TGTGCCAGCAGCTCCGCCCCGGGACTCACCTACGAGCAGTACTTC
CASSSAPGLTYEQYF
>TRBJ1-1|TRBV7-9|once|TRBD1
TGTGCCAGCAGCCCCGGGACAGGGGGTAGGAACACTGAAGCTTTCTTT
CASSPGTGGRNTEAFF
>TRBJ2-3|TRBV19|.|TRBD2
TGTGCCAGTCATGCGGGGGGGCAGGTAGATACGCAGTATTTT
CASHAGGQVDTQYF
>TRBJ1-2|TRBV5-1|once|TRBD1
TGCGCCAGCAGCTTTGGGTTAAGACAGGGGCGACCCACGGGAGGCTACACCTTC
CASSFGLRQGRPTGGYTF
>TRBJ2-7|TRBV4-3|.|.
TGCGCCAGCAGCCAAGATGAGCGCGGAGGGGTTGAGCAGTACTTC
CASSQDERGGVEQYF